This paragraph covers one T cell receptor beta chain sequence. Its antigen is still unknown. This sample is drawn from a study of memory CD4+ T cells and cytomegalovirus serostatus. Notes on the study in general: Suggested: most of the CMV-linked TCR signature lies in CD4+ memory cells.

The sort gate was single viable CD3+CD4+CD8-CD45RO+ cells for memory CD4+ T cells. Donors' CMV status reflects serum IgG against pp150, pp28, p38, p52. Repertoires were generated with immunoSEQ multiplex PCR, while TCRdb's copy carries only in-frame clones and drops some. Of tens of thousands of clones in the sample, 82% are singletons; the top ten hold 0.4% to 0.45%. V lost 6 bases and J lost 3; bases outside the gene matches: 12. CDR3 length equals 16 residues. The V gene's germline CDR1 is MNHEY and CDR2 SMNVEV (reference sequence). The sample consisted of memory CD4+ T cells from blood. The rearrangement uses TRBV27 and TRBJ2-7, with 9 bases that match TRBD1. The sequence was obtained from an adult in good health and CMV-seronegative. The CDR3 here is CASRAKPGQGIYEQYF. CDR3 nucleotides: TGTGCCAGCAGAGCAAAACCCGGACAGGGGATCTACGAGCAGTACTTC.